This T cell receptor (beta chain) originates from a study of blood T cell repertoires in COVID-19. This clone was counted many times. Other nucleotide sequences in the sample specify the same CDR3. TCRdb's table, derived via immunoSEQ multiplex PCR, lists solely in-frame clones and lacks some. The table shows about 170,000 clones, with around 83% occurring only once. The CDR3 extends over 13 amino acids. The ends were cut back, 2 bases at V and 2 bases at J, with 3 bases in the middle. The germline V gene has CDR1 LGHDT and CDR2 YNNKEL (reference sequence). The clonotype originates from a woman between 45 and 60 years old in a cohort exposed to, infected with or recovered from COVID-19 (not recorded which). Input material: PBMCs or T cells enriched from blood (not recorded which). The gene calls are TRBV3-1 (or the pseudogene TRBV3-2) and TRBJ2-2; D not resolved. Written as DNA, the CDR3 is TGTGCCAGCAGCCAACTCAACACCGGGGAGCTGTTTTTT. As protein: CASSQLNTGELFF.